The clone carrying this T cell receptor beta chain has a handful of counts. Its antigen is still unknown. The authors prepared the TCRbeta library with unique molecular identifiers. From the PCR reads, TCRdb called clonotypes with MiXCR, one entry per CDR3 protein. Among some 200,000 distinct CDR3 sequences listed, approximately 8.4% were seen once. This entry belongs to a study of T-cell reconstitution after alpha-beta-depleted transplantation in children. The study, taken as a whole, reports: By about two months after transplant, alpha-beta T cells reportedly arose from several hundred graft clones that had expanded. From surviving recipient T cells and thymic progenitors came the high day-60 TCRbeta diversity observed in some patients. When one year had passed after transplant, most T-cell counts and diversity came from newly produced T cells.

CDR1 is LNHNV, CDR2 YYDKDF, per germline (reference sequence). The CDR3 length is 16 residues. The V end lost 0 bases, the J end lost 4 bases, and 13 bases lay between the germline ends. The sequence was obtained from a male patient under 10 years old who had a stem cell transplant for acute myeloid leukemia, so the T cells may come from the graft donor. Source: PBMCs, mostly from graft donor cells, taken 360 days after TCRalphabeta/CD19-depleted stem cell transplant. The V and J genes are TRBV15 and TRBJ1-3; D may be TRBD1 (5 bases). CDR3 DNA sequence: TGTGCCACCAGCAGAGATGTCAGGGCGGGGGGAAACACCATATATTTT. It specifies CATSRDVRAGGNTIYF.